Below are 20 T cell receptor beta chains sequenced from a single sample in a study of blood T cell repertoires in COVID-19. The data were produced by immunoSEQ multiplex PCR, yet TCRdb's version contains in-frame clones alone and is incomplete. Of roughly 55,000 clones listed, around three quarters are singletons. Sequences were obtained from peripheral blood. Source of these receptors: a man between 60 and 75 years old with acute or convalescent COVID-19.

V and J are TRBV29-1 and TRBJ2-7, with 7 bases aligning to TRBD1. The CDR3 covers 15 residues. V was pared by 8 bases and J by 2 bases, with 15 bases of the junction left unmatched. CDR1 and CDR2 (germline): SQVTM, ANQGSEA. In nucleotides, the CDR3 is TGCAGCCATAACGTTTCCCAAGGACAGGCCTACGAGCAGTACTTC. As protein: CSHNVSQGQAYEQYF.

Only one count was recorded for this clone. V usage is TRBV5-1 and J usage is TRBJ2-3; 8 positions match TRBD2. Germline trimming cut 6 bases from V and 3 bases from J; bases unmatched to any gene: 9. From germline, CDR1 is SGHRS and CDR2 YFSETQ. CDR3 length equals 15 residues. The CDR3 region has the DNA TGCGCCAGCACCGTTTCGGGGGGGCAAACAGATACGCAGTATTTT. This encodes CASTVSGGQTDTQYF.

The CDR3, as DNA: TGTGCCAGCAGCGTACCCACCCCTGGGGAGCGATACACCTTC. It is translated as CASSVPTPGERYTF. The V gene is TRBV9, the J gene TRBJ1-2, with D unclear. This CDR3 region has 14 residues. Germline lookup yields CDR1 SGDLS and CDR2 YYNGEE. V lost 1 base to trimming and J lost 11 bases, with 18 bases between them.

CDR3 amino acids: CASSLAGGFTEAFF. CDR3 DNA: TGCGCCAGCAGCTTGGCCGGAGGATTCACTGAAGCTTTCTTT. The rearrangement links TRBV5-1 to TRBJ1-1; unclear D gene. CDR1 and CDR2 (germline): SGHRS, YFSETQ. V gave up 0 bases and J gave up 4 bases, with 10 bases separating them. This CDR3 comprises 14 residues.

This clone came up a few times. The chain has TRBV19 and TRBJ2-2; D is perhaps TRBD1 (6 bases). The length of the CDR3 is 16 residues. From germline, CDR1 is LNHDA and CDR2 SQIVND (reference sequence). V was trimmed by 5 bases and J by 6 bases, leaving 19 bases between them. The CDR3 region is CASSVETGGTAGELFF. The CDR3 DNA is TGTGCCAGTAGTGTTGAGACAGGAGGAACAGCCGGGGAGCTGTTTTTT. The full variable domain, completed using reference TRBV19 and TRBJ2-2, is DGGITQSPKYLFRKEGQNVTLSCEQNLNHDAMYWYRQDPGQGLRLIYYSQIVNDFQKGDIAEGYSVSREKKESFPLTVTSAQKNPTAFYLCASSVETGGTAGELFFGEGSRLTVL.

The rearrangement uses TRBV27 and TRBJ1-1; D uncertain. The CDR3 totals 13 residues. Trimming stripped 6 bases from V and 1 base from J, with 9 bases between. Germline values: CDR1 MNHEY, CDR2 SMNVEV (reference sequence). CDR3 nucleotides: TGTGCCAGCAGACCCTCAGGGAACACTGAAGCTTTCTTT. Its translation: CASRPSGNTEAFF.

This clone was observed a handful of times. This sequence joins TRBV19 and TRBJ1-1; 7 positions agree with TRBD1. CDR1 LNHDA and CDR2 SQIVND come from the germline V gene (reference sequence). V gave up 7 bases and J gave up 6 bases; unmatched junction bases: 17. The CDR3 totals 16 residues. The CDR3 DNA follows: TGTGCCAGTACCGAGAGGGGAACAGGGGCCCGCGCTGAAGCTTTCTTT. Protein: CASTERGTGARAEAFF.

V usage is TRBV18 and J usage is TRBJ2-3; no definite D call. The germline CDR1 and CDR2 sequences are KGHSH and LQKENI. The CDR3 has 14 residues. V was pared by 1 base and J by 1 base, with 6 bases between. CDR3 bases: TGTGCCAGCTCACCACTGGCTGGCACAGATACGCAGTATTTT. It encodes CASSPLAGTDTQYF.

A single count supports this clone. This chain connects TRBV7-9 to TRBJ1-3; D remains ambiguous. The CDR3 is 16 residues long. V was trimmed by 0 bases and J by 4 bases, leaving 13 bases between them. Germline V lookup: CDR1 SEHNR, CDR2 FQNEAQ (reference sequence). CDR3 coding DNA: TGTGCCAGCAGCTTAGCGCATACAGCAGAAGGAAACACCATATATTTT. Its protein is CASSLAHTAEGNTIYF.

The CDR3 DNA sequence: TGTGCCAGCAGCCACGAGCGGGGGGGCCCGTACGAGCAGTACTTC. Residues: CASSHERGGPYEQYF. The chain couples TRBV4-2 to TRBJ2-7; 10 bases match TRBD2. With 3 bases clipped from V and 4 bases from J, the junction kept 6 bases outside the gene matches. The length of the CDR3 is 15 residues. The V gene's germline CDR1 is LGHNA and CDR2 YNFKEQ.

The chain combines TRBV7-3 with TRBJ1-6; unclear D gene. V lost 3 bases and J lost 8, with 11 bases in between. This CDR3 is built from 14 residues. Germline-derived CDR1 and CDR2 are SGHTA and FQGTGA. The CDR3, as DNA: TGTGCCAGCAGCTTGGGCCGAGTCGATTCACCCCTCCACTTT. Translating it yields CASSLGRVDSPLHF. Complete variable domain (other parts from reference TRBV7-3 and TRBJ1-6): GAGVSQTPSNKVTEKGKYVELRCDPISGHTALYWYRQSLGQGPEFLIYFQGTGAADDSGLPNDRFFAVRPEGSVSTLKIQRTERGDSAVYLCASSLGRVDSPLHFGNGTRLTVT.

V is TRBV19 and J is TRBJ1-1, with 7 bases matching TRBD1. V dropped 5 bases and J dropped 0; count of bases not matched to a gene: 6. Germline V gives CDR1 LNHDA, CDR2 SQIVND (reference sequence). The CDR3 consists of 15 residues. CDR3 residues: CASSSLQGVNTEAFF. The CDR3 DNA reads TGTGCCAGTAGTTCTCTTCAGGGGGTGAACACTGAAGCTTTCTTT.

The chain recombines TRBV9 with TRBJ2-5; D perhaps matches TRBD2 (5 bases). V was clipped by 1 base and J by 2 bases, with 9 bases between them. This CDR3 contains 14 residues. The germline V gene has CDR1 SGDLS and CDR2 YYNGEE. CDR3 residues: CASSVNSAQETQYF. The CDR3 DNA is TGTGCCAGCAGCGTAAATAGCGCACAAGAGACCCAGTACTTC.

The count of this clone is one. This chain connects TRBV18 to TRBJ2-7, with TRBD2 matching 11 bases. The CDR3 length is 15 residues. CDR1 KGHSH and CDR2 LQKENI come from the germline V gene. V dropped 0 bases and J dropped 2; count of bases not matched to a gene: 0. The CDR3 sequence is CASSPPGLAAYEQYF. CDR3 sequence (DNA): TGTGCCAGCTCACCACCGGGACTAGCGGCCTACGAGCAGTACTTC.

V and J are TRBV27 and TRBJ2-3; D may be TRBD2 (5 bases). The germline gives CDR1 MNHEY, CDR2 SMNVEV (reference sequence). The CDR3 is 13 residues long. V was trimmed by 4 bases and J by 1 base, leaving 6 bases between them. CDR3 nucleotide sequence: TGTGCCAGCAGTTGGCGGGGCACAGATACGCAGTATTTT. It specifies CASSWRGTDTQYF.

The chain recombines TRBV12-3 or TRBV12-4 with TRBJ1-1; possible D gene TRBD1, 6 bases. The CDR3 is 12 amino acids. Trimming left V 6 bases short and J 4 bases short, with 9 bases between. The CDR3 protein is CASSPGATEAFF. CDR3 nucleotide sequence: TGTGCCAGCAGCCCAGGGGCCACTGAAGCTTTCTTT.

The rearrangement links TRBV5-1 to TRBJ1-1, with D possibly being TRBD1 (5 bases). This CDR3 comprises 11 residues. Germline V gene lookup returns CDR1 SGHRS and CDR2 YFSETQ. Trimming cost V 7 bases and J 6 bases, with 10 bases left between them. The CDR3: CASGDSPEAFF. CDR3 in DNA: TGCGCCAGCGGTGACAGTCCTGAAGCTTTCTTT.

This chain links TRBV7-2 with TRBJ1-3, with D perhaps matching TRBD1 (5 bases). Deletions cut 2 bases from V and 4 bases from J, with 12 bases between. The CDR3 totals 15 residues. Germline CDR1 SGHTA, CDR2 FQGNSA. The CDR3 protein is CASSLQGTSGNTIYF. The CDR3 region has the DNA TGTGCCAGCAGCTTACAGGGCACGTCGGGAAACACCATATATTTT.

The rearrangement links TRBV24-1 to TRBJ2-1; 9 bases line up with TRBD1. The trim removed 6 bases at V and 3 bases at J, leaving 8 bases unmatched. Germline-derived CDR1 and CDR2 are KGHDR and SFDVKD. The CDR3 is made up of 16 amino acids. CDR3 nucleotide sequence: TGTGCCACCAGTCCGGAAGACAGGGGGGTCTACAATGAGCAGTTCTTC. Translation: CATSPEDRGVYNEQFF.

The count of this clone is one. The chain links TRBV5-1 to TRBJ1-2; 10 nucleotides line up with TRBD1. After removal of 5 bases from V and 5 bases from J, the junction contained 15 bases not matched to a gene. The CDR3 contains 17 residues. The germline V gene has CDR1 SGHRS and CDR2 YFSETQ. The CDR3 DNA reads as TGCGCCAGCAGTCCTACAGGGACAGGGGTGGGAAGATATGGCTACACCTTC. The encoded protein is CASSPTGTGVGRYGYTF.